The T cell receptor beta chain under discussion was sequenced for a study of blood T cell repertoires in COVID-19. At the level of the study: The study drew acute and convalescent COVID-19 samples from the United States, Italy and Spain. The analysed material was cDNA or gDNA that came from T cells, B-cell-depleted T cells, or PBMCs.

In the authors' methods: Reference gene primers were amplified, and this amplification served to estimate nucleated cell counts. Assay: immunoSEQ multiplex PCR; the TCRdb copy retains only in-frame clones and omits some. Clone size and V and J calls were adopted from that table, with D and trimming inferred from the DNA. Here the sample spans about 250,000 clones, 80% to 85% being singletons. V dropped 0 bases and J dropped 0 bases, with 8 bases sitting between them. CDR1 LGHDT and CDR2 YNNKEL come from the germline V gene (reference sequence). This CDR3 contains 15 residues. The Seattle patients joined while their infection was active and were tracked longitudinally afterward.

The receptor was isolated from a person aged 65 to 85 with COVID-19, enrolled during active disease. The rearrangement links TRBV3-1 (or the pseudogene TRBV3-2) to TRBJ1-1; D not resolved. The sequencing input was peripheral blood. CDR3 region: CASSQENSMNTEAFF. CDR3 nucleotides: TGTGCCAGCAGCCAAGAGAATAGCATGAACACTGAAGCTTTCTTT.